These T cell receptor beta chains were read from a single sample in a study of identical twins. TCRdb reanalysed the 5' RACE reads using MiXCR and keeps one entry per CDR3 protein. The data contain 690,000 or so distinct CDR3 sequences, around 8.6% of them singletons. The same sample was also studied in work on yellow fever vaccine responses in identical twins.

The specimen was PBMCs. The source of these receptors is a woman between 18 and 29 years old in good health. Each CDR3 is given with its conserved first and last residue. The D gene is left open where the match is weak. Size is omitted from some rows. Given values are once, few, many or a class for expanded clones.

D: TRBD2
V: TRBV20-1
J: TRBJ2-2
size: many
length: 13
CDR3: CSARTGGAGELFF
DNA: TGCAGTGCTAGAACGGGGGGAGCCGGGGAGCTGTTTTTT

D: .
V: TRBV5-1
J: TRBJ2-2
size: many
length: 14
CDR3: CASSLLMNTGELFF
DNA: TGCGCCAGCAGCTTGTTAATGAACACCGGGGAGCTGTTTTTT

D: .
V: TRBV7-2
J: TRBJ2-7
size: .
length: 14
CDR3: CASSLAWGRNEQYF
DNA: TGTGCCAGCAGCTTAGCATGGGGAAGAAACGAGCAGTACTTC

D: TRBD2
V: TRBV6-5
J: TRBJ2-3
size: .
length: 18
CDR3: CASSYSDPGGPLTDTQYF
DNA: TGTGCCAGCAGTTACTCCGACCCGGGGGGGCCTTTAACAGATACGCAGTATTTT

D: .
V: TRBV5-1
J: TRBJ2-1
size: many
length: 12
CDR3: CASSIRGREQFF
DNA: TGCGCCAGCAGCATTAGAGGGCGCGAGCAGTTCTTC

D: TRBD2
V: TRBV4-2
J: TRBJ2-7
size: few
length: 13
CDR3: CASSQGRGDEQYF
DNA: TGTGCCAGCAGCCAAGGTCGGGGGGACGAGCAGTACTTC

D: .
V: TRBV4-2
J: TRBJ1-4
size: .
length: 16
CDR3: CASSPESRSWGGKLFF
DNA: TGTGCCAGCAGCCCCGAGTCCCGAAGTTGGGGGGGAAAACTGTTTTTT

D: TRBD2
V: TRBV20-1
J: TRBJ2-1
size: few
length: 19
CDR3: CSARDNRLAGLSSYNEQFF
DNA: TGCAGTGCTAGAGATAATAGACTAGCGGGCCTGAGCTCCTACAATGAGCAGTTCTTC

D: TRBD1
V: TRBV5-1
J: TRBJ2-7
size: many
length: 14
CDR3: CASSWGQGIYEQYF
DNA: TGCGCCAGCAGCTGGGGACAGGGTATCTACGAGCAGTACTTC

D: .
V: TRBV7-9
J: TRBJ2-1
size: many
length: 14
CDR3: CASSSRRGYNEQFF
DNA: TGTGCCAGCAGCTCGCGCAGGGGCTACAATGAGCAGTTCTTC

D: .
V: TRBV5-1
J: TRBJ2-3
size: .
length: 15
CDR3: CASSLSSRIGDTQYF
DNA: TGCGCCAGCAGCTTGAGTAGCCGGATCGGAGATACGCAGTATTTT

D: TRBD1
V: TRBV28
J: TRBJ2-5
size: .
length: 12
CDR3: CASMDRGETQYF
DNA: TGTGCCAGCATGGACAGGGGTGAGACCCAGTACTTC

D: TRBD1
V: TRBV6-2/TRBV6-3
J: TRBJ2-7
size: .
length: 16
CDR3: CASSYVAGTGYYEQYF
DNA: TGTGCCAGCAGTTACGTCGCCGGGACAGGATACTACGAGCAGTACTTC

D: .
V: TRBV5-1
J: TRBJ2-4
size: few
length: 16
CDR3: CASSLTAAGRRNIQYF
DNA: TGCGCCAGCAGCTTGACGGCGGCAGGGAGGCGGAACATTCAGTACTTC

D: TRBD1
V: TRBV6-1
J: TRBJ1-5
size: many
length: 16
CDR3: CASRPIGTGGRQPQHF
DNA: TGTGCCAGCAGACCTATCGGGACAGGGGGTCGGCAGCCCCAGCATTTT

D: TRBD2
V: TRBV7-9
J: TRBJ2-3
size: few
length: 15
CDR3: CASSFRGGNTDTQYF
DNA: TGTGCCAGCAGCTTCCGGGGGGGGAACACAGATACGCAGTATTTT

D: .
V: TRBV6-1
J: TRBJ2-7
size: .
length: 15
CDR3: CASSASSDPSYEQYF
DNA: TGTGCCAGCAGTGCTTCTAGCGACCCTTCCTACGAGCAGTACTTC

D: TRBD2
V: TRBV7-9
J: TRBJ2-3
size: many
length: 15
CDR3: CASSTRLAGTDTQYF
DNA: TGTGCCAGCAGCACCAGACTAGCGGGCACAGATACGCAGTATTTT

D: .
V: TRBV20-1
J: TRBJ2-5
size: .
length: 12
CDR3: CSAAVDQETQYF
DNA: TGCAGTGCTGCGGTGGATCAAGAGACCCAGTACTTC

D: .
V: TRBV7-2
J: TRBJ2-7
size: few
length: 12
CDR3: CASSPRRNEQYF
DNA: TGTGCCAGCAGCCCCCGGAGGAACGAGCAGTACTTC

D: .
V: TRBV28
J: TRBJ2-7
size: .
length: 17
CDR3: CASSLSRESSANYEQYF
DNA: TGTGCCAGCAGTTTATCCCGGGAGTCTAGCGCAAACTACGAGCAGTACTTC

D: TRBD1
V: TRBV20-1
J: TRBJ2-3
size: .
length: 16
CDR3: CSANRGQGAGANTQYF
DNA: TGCAGTGCTAACAGGGGACAGGGGGCGGGGGCAAATACGCAGTATTTT

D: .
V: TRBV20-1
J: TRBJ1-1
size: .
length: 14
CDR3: CSARETGSDTEAFF
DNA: TGCAGTGCTAGAGAAACAGGGTCGGACACTGAAGCTTTCTTT

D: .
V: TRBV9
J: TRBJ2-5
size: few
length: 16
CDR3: CASSVLVGGTRETQYF
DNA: TGTGCCAGCAGCGTCCTAGTGGGGGGCACGAGGGAGACCCAGTACTTC

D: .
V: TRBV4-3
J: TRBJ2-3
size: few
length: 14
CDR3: CASSMGHPTDTQYF
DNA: TGCGCCAGCAGCATGGGACACCCCACAGATACGCAGTATTTT

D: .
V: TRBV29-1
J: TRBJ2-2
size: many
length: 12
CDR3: CSVVGSTGELFF
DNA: TGCAGCGTTGTAGGAAGCACCGGGGAGCTGTTTTTT

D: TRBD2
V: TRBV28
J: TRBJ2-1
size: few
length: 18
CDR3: CASSSGLAGGLRYNEQFF
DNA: TGTGCCAGCAGTTCTGGACTAGCGGGGGGGCTACGGTACAATGAGCAGTTCTTC

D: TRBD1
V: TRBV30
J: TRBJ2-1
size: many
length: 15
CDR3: CAWRQTGTGGNEQFF
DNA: TGTGCCTGGAGGCAAACCGGGACAGGGGGGAATGAGCAGTTCTTC

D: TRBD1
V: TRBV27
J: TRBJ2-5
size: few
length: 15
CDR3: CASSLSDRALETQYF
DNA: TGTGCCAGCAGTTTATCCGACAGGGCCTTAGAGACCCAGTACTTC

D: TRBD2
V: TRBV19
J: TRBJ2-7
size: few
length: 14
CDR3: CASTSSGGSYEQYF
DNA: TGTGCCAGTACTTCTAGCGGGGGCTCCTACGAGCAGTACTTC

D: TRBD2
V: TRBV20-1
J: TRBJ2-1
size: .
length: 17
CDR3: CSARDHTSGSRMNEQFF
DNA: TGCAGTGCTAGAGATCATACTAGCGGGAGTAGGATGAATGAGCAGTTCTTC

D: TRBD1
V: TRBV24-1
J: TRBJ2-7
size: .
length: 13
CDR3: CATSDPDRLEQYF
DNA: TGTGCCACCAGTGATCCGGACAGGCTCGAGCAGTACTTC

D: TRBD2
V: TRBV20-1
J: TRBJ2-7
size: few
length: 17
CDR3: CSASTLLAGGSRYEQYF
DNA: TGCAGTGCTAGCACGTTGCTAGCGGGAGGGTCAAGGTACGAGCAGTACTTC

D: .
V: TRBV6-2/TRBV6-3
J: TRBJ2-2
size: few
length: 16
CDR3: CASSPLGQKGPGELFF
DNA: TGTGCCAGCAGTCCACTCGGGCAGAAAGGCCCCGGGGAGCTGTTTTTT

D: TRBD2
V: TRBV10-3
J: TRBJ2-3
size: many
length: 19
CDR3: CAISYAPLGTSGNTDTQYF
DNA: TGTGCCATCAGCTACGCTCCTCTTGGGACTAGCGGGAACACAGATACGCAGTATTTT

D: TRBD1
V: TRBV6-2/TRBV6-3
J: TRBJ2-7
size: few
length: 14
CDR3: CASSRDRADYEQYF
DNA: TGTGCCAGCAGCCGGGACAGGGCCGATTACGAGCAGTACTTC

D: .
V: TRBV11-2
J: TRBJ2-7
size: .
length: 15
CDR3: CASSLSRGSSYEQYF
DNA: TGTGCCAGCAGCTTATCCCGGGGAAGCTCCTACGAGCAGTACTTC

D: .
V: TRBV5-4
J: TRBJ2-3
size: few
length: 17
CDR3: CASSLAGIGGRTDTQYF
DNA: TGTGCCAGCAGCTTGGCCGGGATAGGGGGTCGCACAGATACGCAGTATTTT

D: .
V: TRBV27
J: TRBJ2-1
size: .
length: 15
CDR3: CASSFQGVSSNEQFF
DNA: TGTGCCAGCAGTTTCCAAGGGGTCAGTAGCAATGAGCAGTTCTTC

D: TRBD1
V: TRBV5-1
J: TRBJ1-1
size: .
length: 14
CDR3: CASSPRQGDTEAFF
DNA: TGCGCCAGCAGCCCGAGACAGGGGGACACTGAAGCTTTCTTT

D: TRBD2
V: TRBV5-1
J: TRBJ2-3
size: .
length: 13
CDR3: CASSGLVEDTQYF
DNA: TGCGCCAGCAGCGGACTAGTTGAGGATACGCAGTATTTT